The 24 T cell receptor beta chains below all came from one sample that was sequenced in a study of patients and donors after allogeneic stem cell transplantation. TCRdb passed the RT-PCR reads through MiXCR, listing each CDR3 protein once. The sample records about 960,000 distinct CDR3 sequences, about 20% being singletons. The sequenced sample consisted of blood, either unsorted or a sorted T cell fraction (not recorded which). The receptors here all came from a human donor who was either an allogeneic HSCT recipient or a stem cell or donor lymphocyte infusion donor (not recorded which). It is not recorded whose cells these are; they may come from a transplant donor.

This clonotype has ten or more counts. The chain joins TRBV12-3 or TRBV12-4 to TRBJ1-2; D unresolved. The CDR3 is 11 residues long. V lost 6 bases, J lost 8 bases, and 10 bases lay in between. CDR3 DNA: TGTGCCAGCAGCCCCGGGAGAGGCTACACCTTC. Translation gives CASSPGRGYTF.

This clonotype has a handful of counts. Relative to the germline gene, one junction end is altered; a read error may explain this. The genes are TRBV12-3 or TRBV12-4 and TRBJ1-3; the D is unclear. The CDR3 loop spans 17 amino acids. The CDR3 sequence: CASNLGRELGSGNTIYF. CDR3 in DNA: TGTGCCAGCAATTTAGGTAGGGAATTGGGCTCTGGAAACACCATATATTTT.

A few counts support this clonotype. This chain connects TRBV9 to TRBJ2-7; TRBD1 aligns across 10 bases. V dropped 4 bases and J dropped 7; count of bases not matched to a gene: 8. This CDR3 is 14 amino acids long. Germline CDR1 is SGDLS and CDR2 is YYNGEE. The CDR3 loop reads CASSPDRGIGEQYF. The CDR3, as DNA: TGTGCCAGCAGCCCGGACAGGGGGATAGGGGAGCAGTACTTC.

The chain combines TRBV12-5 with TRBJ1-5, with no clear D. The CDR3 consists of 19 residues. Germline V gives CDR1 LGHNT, CDR2 FRNRAP. V lost 2 bases, J lost 0 bases, and 20 bases lay in between. For the CDR3, the DNA is TGTGCTAGTGGTTTGATTCGAGGATCGTCCCCATATAGCAATCAGCCCCAGCATTTT. Translation gives CASGLIRGSSPYSNQPQHF.

This clonotype was counted between two and nine times. The chain is built from TRBV20-1 and TRBJ1-1, with a possible D match to TRBD1 (5 bases). CDR1 and CDR2 (germline): DFQATT, SNEGSKA (reference sequence). Trimming removed 0 bases at V and 3 bases at J, with 14 bases between. The CDR3 totals 15 residues. The CDR3, as DNA: TGCAGTGCTAGAGATAAGGACTGGGGGTACACTGAAGCTTTCTTT. Amino acids: CSARDKDWGYTEAFF.

V and J are TRBV29-1 and TRBJ2-7; 8 positions match TRBD1. The junction had 8 bases not matched to a gene; V was cut back by 1 base and J by 3 bases. CDR3 length: 15 residues. The V gene's germline CDR1 is SQVTM and CDR2 ANQGSEA. The CDR3 is CSVEGRQGLNYEQYF. The CDR3 DNA follows: TGCAGCGTTGAAGGTCGACAGGGGTTAAACTACGAGCAGTACTTC.

J is TRBJ2-1 and V is TRBV5-1; no reliable D call. Germline V CDR1 and CDR2: SGHRS, YFSETQ. The CDR3 has 13 residues. V was shortened by 2 bases and J by 4 bases, with 7 bases between the two germline ends. The CDR3: CASSFQVYNEQFF. CDR3 DNA: TGCGCCAGCAGCTTCCAGGTGTACAATGAGCAGTTCTTC. Drawing the rest from reference TRBV5-1 and TRBJ2-1, the complete variable domain is KAGVTQTPRYLIKTRGQQVTLSCSPISGHRSVSWYQQTPGQGLQFLFEYFSETQRNKGNFPGRFSGRQFSNSRSEMNVSTLELGDSALYLCASSFQVYNEQFFGPGTRLTVL.

The V and J genes are TRBV27 and TRBJ1-2, with 7 bases lining up with TRBD1. The V gene end was trimmed by 9 bases and the J gene end by 4 bases; junction bases not matched to a gene: 11. The CDR3 contains 14 residues. The germline gives CDR1 MNHEY, CDR2 SMNVEV (reference sequence). CDR3 amino acids: CASGDSGRGYGYTF. The DNA of the CDR3 is TGTGCCAGTGGGGACAGCGGGCGCGGCTATGGCTACACCTTC.

The genes are TRBV3-1 and TRBJ2-1; D gene uncertain. Trimming removed 0 bases from V and 12 bases from J, with 9 bases in between. This CDR3 is 12 amino acids long. Germline lookup yields CDR1 LGHDT and CDR2 YNNKEL (reference sequence). The CDR3 region has the DNA TGTGCCAGCAGCCAAGATCAAAGCGTGCAGTTCTTC. Amino acids: CASSQDQSVQFF.

The V gene is TRBV20-1, the J gene TRBJ2-2, with D possibly TRBD2 on 6 matching bases. The CDR3 runs to 14 residues. V was cut by 5 bases and J by 5 bases, with 15 bases left in between. In germline, CDR1 is DFQATT, CDR2 SNEGSKA (reference sequence). The CDR3 DNA reads as TGCAGTGCTCGGGACGTGGAGGGGACCGGGGAGCTGTTTTTT. Protein: CSARDVEGTGELFF.

This clonotype was detected ten times or more. This sequence joins TRBV4-3 and TRBJ2-7; a weak D match, TRBD1 (6 bases). V lost 2 bases and J lost 4, with 9 bases in between. The CDR3 contains 13 residues. CDR1 LGHNA and CDR2 YSLEER come from the germline V gene. The CDR3 DNA follows: TGCGCCAGCAGCCAACACAGGGAATACGAGCAGTACTTC. Protein product: CASSQHREYEQYF.

The chain is built from TRBV9 and TRBJ2-1, with TRBD2 as a possible D gene (5 bases). The CDR3 runs 16 residues. The V end lost 3 bases, the J end lost 9 bases, and 22 bases lay between the germline ends. Germline lookup yields CDR1 SGDLS and CDR2 YYNGEE. The CDR3 is CASSAASSLRSTEQFF. CDR3 coding DNA: TGTGCCAGCAGCGCGGCATCTAGCCTACGTTCTACTGAGCAGTTCTTC.

This clonotype was counted only a few times. This rearrangement joins TRBV7-2 to TRBJ2-7; D is uncertain. The CDR3 runs 12 residues. CDR1 and CDR2 (germline): SGHTA, FQGNSA. V was cut by 5 bases and J by 7 bases, with 12 bases left in between. CDR3 coding DNA: TGTGCCAGCAGCCTAACCCTTTTGGAGCAGTACTTC. As protein: CASSLTLLEQYF.

The J gene is TRBJ2-5, the V gene TRBV3-1; TRBD1 is a possible D gene (5 bases). The CDR3 has 14 amino acids. Per the germline V gene, CDR1 is LGHDT and CDR2 is YNNKEL (reference sequence). Trimming removed 4 bases at V and 7 bases at J, with 16 bases between. DNA of the CDR3: TGTGCCAGCAGCCTACAATCGCGGCAGGGGACCCAGTACTTC. Protein sequence: CASSLQSRQGTQYF.

The rearrangement uses TRBV9 and TRBJ2-3; either TRBD1 or TRBD2 may supply D (5 bases each). CDR3 length equals 20 residues. The germline V and J ends were trimmed by 3 bases and 2 bases, with 28 bases remaining between them. The germline V gene has CDR1 SGDLS and CDR2 YYNGEE. The CDR3 sequence: CASSDEHRDPVGRFTDTQYF. In DNA form, the CDR3 reads TGTGCCAGCAGCGACGAACACCGGGACCCTGTTGGGCGATTCACAGATACGCAGTATTTT.

This CDR3 is CASTWPDQPQHF. The DNA of the CDR3 is TGTGCCAGCACTTGGCCAGATCAGCCCCAGCATTTT. The rearrangement links TRBV28 to TRBJ1-5; D not resolved. Germline V CDR1 and CDR2: MDHEN, SYDVKM. This CDR3 has 12 amino acids. V gave up 7 bases and J gave up 5 bases, with 9 bases separating them.

V gene TRBV15 combines with J gene TRBJ2-2; 12 bases are shared with TRBD2. The V gene end was trimmed by 5 bases and the J gene end by 2 bases; junction bases not matched to a gene: 6. Germline V CDR1 and CDR2: LNHNV, YYDKDF (reference sequence). This CDR3 spans 17 amino acids. As DNA, the CDR3 is TGTGCCACCAGCTTCGGACTAGCGGGATCTAACACCGGGGAGCTGTTTTTT. Protein sequence: CATSFGLAGSNTGELFF.

This sequence joins TRBV6-1 and TRBJ2-3, with 14 bases that match TRBD2. Germline loops: CDR1 MNHNS, CDR2 SASEGT. J gave up 4 bases and V 5 bases, and 5 bases lay outside the gene matches. CDR3 length: 16 residues. CDR3 residues: CASSRLAGGPSDTQYF. As DNA, the CDR3 is TGTGCCAGCAGTCGACTAGCGGGAGGGCCATCAGATACGCAGTATTTT.

This clonotype has more than one count but fewer than ten. The chain recombines TRBV3-1 with TRBJ2-3; D unclear. The CDR3 spans 13 residues. Germline V gives CDR1 LGHDT, CDR2 YNNKEL (reference sequence). Between the trimmed V and J ends, which lost 2 bases and 0 bases, there was a span of 3 bases. This CDR3 is CASSQRSTDTQYF. The DNA for the CDR3 is TGTGCCAGCAGCCAACGTAGCACAGATACGCAGTATTTT.

In its sample, this clonotype was seen once. The chain recombines TRBV11-2 with TRBJ1-1; tentative D call: TRBD1 (6 bases). CDR1 SGHAT and CDR2 FQNNGV come from the germline V gene. Deletions cut 5 bases from V and 5 bases from J, with 15 bases between. This CDR3 has 14 amino acids. CDR3 loop: CASSTPQGYTEAFF. DNA of the CDR3: TGTGCCAGCAGCACCCCCCAGGGGTATACTGAAGCTTTCTTT.

This clonotype was observed many times. The chain joins TRBV9 to TRBJ2-2; no definite D call. V dropped 0 bases and J dropped 4 bases, with 13 bases sitting between them. CDR1 is SGDLS, CDR2 YYNGEE, per germline. This CDR3 is built from 16 residues. This chain's CDR3 is CASSVGDPGVTGELFF. The CDR3, as DNA: TGTGCCAGCAGCGTAGGCGACCCCGGAGTCACCGGGGAGCTGTTTTTT.

The chain has TRBV7-9 and TRBJ2-3; D is unclear. The V end lost 5 bases, the J end lost 4 bases, and 7 bases lay between the germline ends. The CDR3 covers 12 residues. CDR1 is SEHNR, CDR2 FQNEAQ, per germline (reference sequence). Written as DNA, the CDR3 is TGTGCCAGCAGCGACTTTGCAGATACGCAGTATTTT. Its translation is CASSDFADTQYF.

The gene calls are TRBV5-1 and TRBJ2-7, with D perhaps TRBD2 (5 bases). The CDR3 has 14 residues. V lost 5 bases and J 1 base, leaving 13 bases between the germline ends. Looked up from germline, CDR1 is SGHRS and CDR2 is YFSETQ. CDR3 region: CASSPAVTSYEQYF. In DNA form, the CDR3 reads TGCGCCAGCAGTCCAGCGGTTACATCCTACGAGCAGTACTTC.

The chain carries TRBV4-3 and TRBJ2-3, with TRBD2 identical over 9 bases. V gave up 0 bases and J gave up 5 bases; unmatched junction bases: 6. Germline-derived CDR1 and CDR2 are LGHNA and YSLEER. The CDR3 length is 16 residues. The CDR3 nucleotides read TGCGCCAGCAGCCAAGATCGGCTAGCGGGGTTAGATACGCAGTATTTT. It yields the protein CASSQDRLAGLDTQYF.